These 5 T cell receptor beta chains were sequenced from one sample in a study of T cell responses to AZD1222 COVID-19 vaccine. Profiled with immunoSEQ multiplex PCR; TCRdb holds only in-frame clones, not every one. The table includes 150,000 to 180,000 clones, about 87% detected once. Source: peripheral blood, taken 28 days after the second AZD1222 dose. These receptors originate from an adult who received the AZD1222 COVID-19 vaccine.

The V call is TRBV6-1, the J call TRBJ2-2, with D maybe TRBD2 (5 bases). The CDR3 runs 16 residues. CDR1 and CDR2 from the germline V gene are MNHNS and SASEGT. Deletions cut 2 bases from V and 7 bases from J, with 17 bases between. CDR3 bases: TGTGCCAGCAGTGAAAGGCGGGCCACTCTCGGCGGGGAGCTGTTTTTT. It yields the protein CASSERRATLGGELFF.

This sequence joins TRBV10-1 and TRBJ2-7; D is perhaps TRBD2 (6 bases). CDR1 is WNHNN, CDR2 SYGVQD, per germline (reference sequence). The V and J ends lost 8 bases and 4 bases respectively, with 24 bases between them. The CDR3 has 16 residues. In DNA, the CDR3 is TGCGCCAGCCTCCCTATGGTGTGGGAGGAGGGTTACGAGCAGTACTTC. Translation: CASLPMVWEEGYEQYF.

The chain combines TRBV7-3 with TRBJ2-5; 7 nucleotides agree with TRBD2. Germline V gives CDR1 SGHTA, CDR2 FQGTGA. V was clipped by 0 bases and J by 4 bases; unmatched bases: 8. CDR3 size: 16 residues. The CDR3 here is CASSLTGGSGPETQYF. In nucleotides, the CDR3 is TGTGCCAGCAGCTTAACAGGCGGGAGTGGGCCAGAGACCCAGTACTTC. Full variable domain (outside the CDR3, taken from reference TRBV7-3 and TRBJ2-5): GAGVSQTPSNKVTEKGKYVELRCDPISGHTALYWYRQSLGQGPEFLIYFQGTGAADDSGLPNDRFFAVRPEGSVSTLKIQRTERGDSAVYLCASSLTGGSGPETQYFGPGTRLLVL.

This clone has more than one count but fewer than ten. V usage is TRBV29-1 and J usage is TRBJ2-5, with 7 positions matching TRBD1. The V gene's germline CDR1 is SQVTM and CDR2 ANQGSEA. The CDR3 is made up of 12 amino acids. Unmatched junction bases numbered 6, after V lost 4 bases and J lost 7 bases. CDR3 amino acids: CSVAGGLGTQYF. The CDR3, as DNA: TGCAGCGTTGCAGGGGGTCTGGGGACCCAGTACTTC.

The rearrangement uses TRBV24-1 and TRBJ2-1; TRBD2 aligns across 11 bases. Germline V CDR1 and CDR2: KGHDR, SFDVKD. Unmatched junction bases numbered 10, after V lost 9 bases and J lost 7 bases. CDR3 size: 15 residues. This CDR3 is CATGEDSGRVNEQFF. The CDR3, as DNA: TGTGCCACCGGGGAGGATAGCGGGAGGGTTAATGAGCAGTTCTTC.